This T cell receptor beta chain was sequenced in a study of graft-versus-host responses after intestinal transplantation (dated by TCRdb to about 2021). Background for the entire study: The transplants that recipients received were multivisceral, liver-intestinal, or isolated intestinal. All recipients received anti-thymocyte globulin induction followed by maintenance tacrolimus and steroids for around 3 years. Bulk TCR-beta CDR3 sequencing was used to track graft-versus-host and host-versus-graft alloreactive T cell clones in the graft, circulation and bone marrow after intestinal transplantation. To identify alloreactive clones, pre-transplant mixed lymphocyte reaction products were sequenced and then compared with unstimulated pre-transplant donor and recipient T cells. A cohort of 24 intestinal transplant recipients, including one retransplant, was enrolled, and a few patients lacking pretransplant specimens were excluded. Donor T cell macrochimerism was defined as a peak of at least 4% donor T cells among recipient peripheral blood mononuclear cells. Rather than going through the commercial service, samples from three later patients were sequenced in-house on an Illumina MiSeq and processed with MiXCR.

In the first month after transplant, blood samples were collected up to 4 times, and after that at least monthly when available. The library relied on the immunoSEQ multiplex PCR assay. Adaptive Biotechnologies carried out high-throughput TCR-beta CDR3 sequencing of genomic DNA for most patients. The authors processed their data as follows. TCR sequencing data were retrieved from Adaptive's ImmunoSEQ software for about 17 patients, whereas a few other patients were processed with MiXCR and VDJtools. CDR3 nucleotide sequences shared between donor and recipient were removed because the origin of such sequences could not be assigned. At least 2-fold expansion over unstimulated cells and a minimum CFSE-low frequency of 0.002% (template counts) or 0.001% (read counts) were required for clones to be classified as alloreactive. Clones were considered mappable if detected in sequenced pre-transplant spleen, lymph node, or MLR CFSE-low populations of the donor or recipient. Cumulative frequency of alloreactive clones was calculated as a percentage of all sequences weighted by copy number. TCRdb holds this immuneACCESS table with in-frame rearrangements only. Some clones are missing; in checked studies, unresolved V genes explain under half, and the rest has no known cause. V and J calls and clone size come straight from that table; D and trimming were deduced from the DNA. The sample table records under 25,000 clones; approximately 86% of these occur just once. About 9.4% of the sample rests with the top ten.

On this clone: Its cognate antigen has yet to be identified. Base qualities are not provided; no much larger clone lies one nucleotide away.

Paper-wide results and their limitations: Early after transplant, peak levels of circulating GvH clones were found to be associated with declines in HvG clones. GvH clones were detected in recipient bone marrow, and some of these GvH clones were observed earlier in ileal mucosa or blood, consistent with an intestinal mucosal origin. Conclusions were limited by the relatively low number and heterogeneity of intestinal transplant patients. High GvH to HvG T cell clonal ratios were observed in the allografts of patients with donor T cell macrochimerism.

V loses 2 bases, J loses 2 bases, and the germline ends lie 15 bases apart. From the cysteine up to the phenylalanine, the CDR3 has a length of 17 residues. Of the read, only the CDR3 DNA is kept; its 51 bases are in frame from base 1. From the germline V gene, CDR1 is SGHTA and CDR2 is FQGNSA. The source is a human patient who received an intestinal transplant, so some T cells may come from the graft donor. The material sequenced was PBMCs, taken 220 to 240 days after intestinal transplant. Recombination connected TRBV7-2 to TRBJ2-2; D gene: possibly TRBD2, on 6 matching bases. CDR3 reads: CASSLKRTNSNTGELFF. The DNA sequence is TGTGCCAGCAGCTTAAAACGGACTAACTCTAACACCGGGGAGCTGTTTTTT.